Described below is a single T cell receptor (beta chain) sequence and its context. In this sample, this clone turned up a few times. Its recognized antigen is unknown. No clone much larger than this one lies a single base away; base qualities are absent. The method was the immunoSEQ multiplex PCR assay. A mixture of 60 forward primers for TCR Vbeta segments and 13 reverse primers for TCR Jbeta segments was used in the multiplex PCR. The CDR3 region of rearranged TCR beta genes was amplified from genomic DNA with a multiplex PCR assay. The amplified TCR beta libraries were sequenced on the Illumina HiSeq System as 87-base-pair reads. Per the source publication's procedure: In a later analysis, some 80 million unique TCR beta chains were counted across the 650 to 700 repertoires, and about 9.9 million of these chains were shared by at least two donors. A nearest-neighbor algorithm error-corrected the raw reads and collapsed the reads into unique sequences, merging closely related sequences to remove PCR and sequencing errors. Alignment of CDR3 sequences to IMGT reference sequences was used to assign V, D and J gene segments. For a sequence to be retained, at least a six-nucleotide match to both a V gene segment and a J gene segment was required. A rearrangement counted as productive if the CDR3 had no stop codons and remained in frame with V and J, and every other rearrangement counted as non-productive. CDR3 was defined by IMGT convention, running from the second conserved V-encoded cysteine to the conserved J-encoded phenylalanine. Sequences without an unambiguous match to a single V gene segment were excluded from the earlier analysis of over 500 of the donors. An earlier analysis of several hundred of the donors called V segments functional above 56.7% productive rearrangements and segregating when the between-donor standard deviation exceeded 5%. A statistical classification framework was developed to diagnose cytomegalovirus status using the catalog of TCR beta chain sequences. In a later analysis, TCR nucleotide sequences were compared against IMGT/GENE-DB human TR gene sequences so that V and J genes could be assigned. Using the TCRdist pipeline, a later analysis assigned CDR3 sequences along with most-parsimonious VDJ recombination scenarios. In a later analysis, each TCR beta chain was defined by its CDR3 amino acid sequence together with its V-gene family, and reads without a unique V-gene family were excluded. As a way to deal with suspected cross-contamination and a sequencing artifact, a later analysis dropped more than 500 nucleotide sequences that were highly shared and had low generation probability. In a later analysis, a clonal expansion index for each public chain was calculated from normalized within-repertoire ranks of inferred template counts. A later analysis computed generation probabilities with a VDJ recombination model fitted to out-of-frame rearrangements, and checked the results against IGoR. In a later analysis, TCR-TCR, TCR-HLA and TCR-CMV co-occurrence was scored with hypergeometric tests, and a repertoire-size bias correction was applied to TCR pairs. To estimate false discovery rates, a later analysis permuted the HLA or CMV assignments 20 times. In a later analysis, co-occurring TCRs were grouped using DBSCAN, with TCRdist sequence similarity added in when clustering inside HLA-allele-positive subsets. Repertoires with fewer than 30,000 or more than 120,000 public chains, plus five repertoires with anomalous nucleotide sharing, were excluded from co-occurrence clustering. Here the immuneACCESS table is served through TCRdb, limited to in-frame sequences with V and J called. Missing clones are a known gap in these copies; in checked studies unresolved V genes cover under half, and the rest lacks a known reason. The V and J calls and clone size come from that table; D and trimming were worked out from the DNA. Within this sample are some 150,000 clones, with 82% of them counted one time only. The ten largest account for roughly 10% of the sample.

According to the germline V gene (reference sequence), CDR1 reads LNHDA and CDR2 reads SQIVND. Counted from cysteine to phenylalanine, this CDR3 has 17 amino acids. Only the CDR3 portion is preserved as DNA: 51 bases, with reading frame beginning at the first base. V loses 5 bases at its end and J loses 5 bases; junction bases beyond the gene matches: 7. The data were taken from a study of cytomegalovirus exposure and HLA in healthy donors (dated by TCRdb to 2016 to 2017). Concerning the study at large: An earlier analysis of 587 of the donors reported 276 Gb of sequence data and 117 million unique TCR beta sequences obtained from some 170 million T cells. An early release covering roughly 640 HLA-typed donors comprised approximately 300 gigabases of sequencing data and about 90 million unique TCR sequences. Of the roughly 400 genotyped donors, approximately 83% fell in the genetic ancestry cluster associated with self-reported Caucasian donors. The study was designed to test whether signatures of past pathogen exposure could be identified by cataloging public T cell receptors. The study used immunosequencing to profile the T cell repertoires of 670 or so subjects and linked those repertoires to cytomegalovirus serostatus. Along with the roughly 700-subject first cohort, a separate validation cohort of over a hundred different subjects was used. High-throughput TCR immunosequencing, statistical association of individual TCRs with disease status, and machine learning were combined to predict cytomegalovirus infection status. A later analysis re-analyzed previously published TCR beta repertoires from about 600 donors and added high-resolution HLA genotyping to study TCR occurrence patterns. The later analysis used no new phenotypic data to find candidate immune exposures, relying instead on TCR beta sequences and their occurrence across donors. In an earlier analysis of 587 of the donors, high-throughput TCR beta sequencing was used to judge whether each TCR beta V gene segment behaved as functional or pseudogenic. Donor age, sex, ethnicity and CMV serostatus were collected together with the repertoire data. In a later genetic analysis, genome-wide SNP genotypes for about 60% of the 666 donors were used, and that subset was treated as a discovery cohort. All discovery cohort repertoires had been generated on a single sequencing platform. Class I and class II HLA loci were covered by the typing at four-digit resolution. The number of typed donors differed by locus: about 620-630 for A, B, C, DRB1 and DQB1; approximately 520 for DQA1; over 600 for DPA1; and some 470 for DPB1. Roughly 5 DR-DQ haplotypes were handled as single units for association and clustering, since linkage in the cohort was strong. Across 398 genotyped donors of the cohort, an average of about 240,000 unique TCR beta nucleotide sequences per donor were sequenced, and around 20% of those sequences were non-productive.

In total, 600 or so healthy bone marrow donors made up the cohort. At the time of sampling, all cohort members were nominally healthy, though unrecorded immune exposures were likely present. The donor tested CMV seropositive and was one of the 289 seropositive cohort members. A peripheral blood sample was collected from each donor, and TCR beta sequencing was performed on peripheral blood mononuclear cells. Genomic DNA was extracted from the blood cell samples with the Qiagen DNeasy Blood Extraction Kit. What the research found in general, with its limitations: The sequencing pipeline was judged likely to have produced a cluster of highly shared sequence variants as a technical artifact. Most TCR sequences were seen in very few donors, while some public TCRs were found in many individuals. A further reported finding was that TCR beta sequences accurately predicted the HLA-A and HLA-B alleles for most subjects in the first cohort. The authors suggested that the approach could potentially be generalized to other disease states and immunological phenotypes. In an earlier analysis of some 640 of the donors, most TCR beta V segments were observed in productive rearrangements about 87% or about 30% of the time, broadly matching IMGT annotations. A few of the identified cytomegalovirus-associated TCR beta chains were confirmed in vitro to be specific for cytomegalovirus antigens. For the cohort, immune exposure information was limited to CMV serostatus. In a later analysis, the rate of TCR association differed among HLA loci, with DRB1 alleles having the most associated TCRs and HLA-C alleles having the fewest. A later analysis reported that several top co-occurrence clusters appeared linked to parvovirus B19, influenza, CMV and Epstein-Barr virus. Correlated functional status among segregating V segments might be attributable to linkage disequilibrium, but an unknown experimental factor could not be ruled out. The presence/absence analyses assumed that sequencing depth was roughly uniform across donors, and that assumption may not be true. In a later analysis, HLA-associated TCR beta chains showed more clonal expansion and lower generation probabilities than non-associated chains that were equally common. This cohort had only TCR beta chains sequenced, and the lack of alpha or paired-chain data limited which features could be detected. Assigning TCR associations to individual alleles was difficult when HLA alleles, especially DR and DQ, strongly co-occurred. In a later analysis, most CMV-associated TCR beta chains were found to appear HLA-restricted, with HLA associations seemingly driven largely by CMV exposure. Some IMGT-functional V segments, including TRBV6-2 and TRBV6-3, could not be told apart with the 87-base-pair reads, so those segments were excluded. In a later genetic analysis, a missense DCLRE1C variant was associated with V-gene and J-gene trimming of TCR beta chains, and the association was replicated in an independent cohort. Compared with the roughly 600-donor mean, donors in an Asian-associated ancestry cluster had fewer N-insertions in productive TCRs, according to a later genetic analysis. Because HLA typing was unavailable for some donors at each locus, only the typed subset was used in association tests. In a later analysis, 16,951 TCR beta sequences were associated with specific HLA alleles at a false discovery rate of 0.05. In the study, approximately 160 TCR beta chains were listed as associated with cytomegalovirus. In both the original and validation cohorts, the classifier was reported to diagnose cytomegalovirus status with high specificity and sensitivity. Because counts were too low, more than 15 rarely observed V segments, including chromosome 9 orphons, were left out of the earlier analysis of 500 to 750 of the donors.

The TCR sequence derives from a man in his fifties or sixties in good health and CMV-seropositive. The chain couples TRBV19 to TRBJ1-6; 12 nucleotides in the junction match TRBD1. Sequencing input: PBMCs. The CDR3 in this case is CASSGTGTGGDNSPLHF. The bases read TGTGCCAGTAGTGGAACCGGGACAGGGGGCGATAATTCACCCCTCCACTTT.